Listed here are 14 T cell receptor beta chains from one sample, sequenced in a study of T cell responses to AZD1222 COVID-19 vaccine. Repertoires were generated with immunoSEQ multiplex PCR, while TCRdb's copy carries only in-frame clones and drops some. The sample contains roughly 180,000 clones, more than 85% of which appear only once. The sample consisted of peripheral blood, taken 28 days after the second AZD1222 dose. Every receptor here comes from an adult who received the AZD1222 COVID-19 vaccine.

V usage is TRBV5-1 and J usage is TRBJ2-1, with 7 bases identical to TRBD1. This CDR3 is built from 15 residues. CDR1 is SGHRS, CDR2 YFSETQ, per germline. With V trimmed by 2 bases and J by 3 bases, 5 bases remained unmatched. Here the CDR3 DNA reads TGCGCCAGCAGCTTTGGAGACAGGGACTACAATGAGCAGTTCTTC. Amino acids: CASSFGDRDYNEQFF.

J is TRBJ2-7 and V is TRBV30, with D possibly TRBD2 on 6 matching bases. Trimming stripped 0 bases from V and 0 bases from J, with 18 bases between. Germline V lookup: CDR1 GTSNPN, CDR2 SVGIG (reference sequence). This CDR3 is 17 amino acids long. The CDR3 bases are TGTGCCTGGAGTGTCTTCTCGGGGGTTGGGGGCTCCTACGAGCAGTACTTC. As protein: CAWSVFSGVGGSYEQYF.

The chain uses TRBV3-1 (or the pseudogene TRBV3-2) and TRBJ1-6, with D unresolved. The germline gives CDR1 LGHDT, CDR2 YNNKEL (reference sequence). The CDR3 length is 14 residues. V shed 1 base and J shed 9 bases, with 10 bases lying between them. This CDR3 is CASSQGSIGSPLHF. Written as DNA, the CDR3 is TGTGCCAGCAGCCAAGGCAGCATAGGTTCACCCCTCCACTTT.

The chain recombines TRBV19 with TRBJ1-4; the D is unclear. The CDR3 has 13 residues. CDR1 LNHDA and CDR2 SQIVND come from the germline V gene (reference sequence). Trimming shortened V by 7 bases and J by 4 bases, and 10 bases separated the two germline ends. CDR3: CASNPSYNEKLFF. The CDR3 coding sequence is TGTGCCAGTAATCCCAGCTATAATGAAAAACTGTTTTTT.

The rearrangement uses TRBV18 and TRBJ2-1; 8 bases fit TRBD1. Germline CDR1 reads KGHSH; CDR2 reads LQKENI. Losses at the gene ends were 1 base for V and 7 bases for J; bases not matched to a gene: 12. The CDR3 length is 17 residues. The chain's CDR3 is CASSPRDRITPTNEQFF. CDR3 in DNA: TGTGCCAGCTCACCACGGGACAGGATCACCCCTACGAATGAGCAGTTCTTC.

The V call is TRBV19, the J call TRBJ2-5, with a possible D match to TRBD1 (6 bases). There are 13 residues in the CDR3. Germline V CDR1 and CDR2: LNHDA, SQIVND (reference sequence). V dropped 7 bases and J dropped 5 bases, with 14 bases sitting between them. The CDR3 bases are TGTGCCAGTACCCGACAGGCTGGGGAGACCCAGTACTTC. This sequence encodes CASTRQAGETQYF.

The V call is TRBV6-1, the J call TRBJ2-3; D remains unclear. V shed 1 base and J shed 1 base, with 9 bases lying between them. In germline, CDR1 is MNHNS, CDR2 SASEGT. This CDR3 is built from 15 residues. The CDR3 DNA reads TGTGCCAGCAGTGAAGGGGCAGGTGGCACAGATACGCAGTATTTT. This gives the protein CASSEGAGGTDTQYF.

The chain carries TRBV4-3 and TRBJ1-2; D is possibly TRBD1 (6 bases). The V gene's germline CDR1 is LGHNA and CDR2 YSLEER. Trimming stripped 3 bases from V and 8 bases from J, with 10 bases between. The CDR3 is made up of 12 amino acids. CDR3 region: CASSQIGQGYTF. Here the CDR3 DNA reads TGCGCCAGCAGCCAGATCGGACAGGGCTACACCTTC.

The chain links TRBV3-1 (or the pseudogene TRBV3-2) to TRBJ2-7; D is unclear. Germline V gene sequence: CDR1 LGHDT, CDR2 YNNKEL (reference sequence). V gave up 5 bases and J gave up 4 bases, with 9 bases separating them. This CDR3 contains 12 residues. The CDR3 region is CASSLYGYEQYF. The CDR3 DNA sequence: TGTGCCAGCAGCTTATACGGGTACGAGCAGTACTTC.

This chain connects TRBV29-1 to TRBJ2-7; D is ambiguous. This CDR3 contains 11 residues. The germline CDR1 and CDR2 sequences are SQVTM and ANQGSEA. V was pared by 5 bases and J by 3 bases, with 8 bases between. The CDR3: CSVSHSYEQYF. The CDR3 nucleotides read TGCAGCGTTTCACACAGCTACGAGCAGTACTTC.

Details on this clone: This sample also contains other DNA sequences that code for the same CDR3. The chain links TRBV18 to TRBJ1-1; 7 bases map to TRBD1. The CDR3 runs to 15 residues. The germline V gene has CDR1 KGHSH and CDR2 LQKENI. J gave up 0 bases and V 3 bases, and 4 bases lay outside the gene matches. The CDR3 loop reads CASSPATGMNTEAFF. The CDR3 region has the DNA TGTGCCAGCTCACCCGCGACAGGGATGAACACTGAAGCTTTCTTT.

V is TRBV30 and J is TRBJ1-2; D is ambiguous. Germline V lookup: CDR1 GTSNPN, CDR2 SVGIG (reference sequence). Trimming removed 5 bases at V and 5 bases at J, with 9 bases between. This CDR3 comprises 11 residues. This CDR3 is CAWAGIYGYTF. For the CDR3, the DNA is TGTGCCTGGGCCGGTATATATGGCTACACCTTC.

The CDR3 reads CAWSVEQGYSPLHF. As DNA, the CDR3 is TGTGCCTGGAGTGTAGAACAGGGGTATTCACCCCTCCACTTT. This chain joins TRBV30 and TRBJ1-6; 7 bases agree with TRBD1. The junction had 4 bases not matched to a gene; V was cut back by 0 bases and J by 8 bases. Germline lookup yields CDR1 GTSNPN and CDR2 SVGIG (reference sequence). The CDR3 is made up of 14 amino acids.

The rearrangement joins TRBV6-5 to TRBJ1-2; no clear D gene. Germline-derived CDR1 and CDR2 are MNHEY and SVGAGI. Trimming removed 2 bases at V and 3 bases at J, with 7 bases between. CDR3 length equals 13 residues. CDR3 region: CASSYGTYYGYTF. CDR3 bases: TGTGCCAGCAGTTACGGCACTTACTATGGCTACACCTTC.